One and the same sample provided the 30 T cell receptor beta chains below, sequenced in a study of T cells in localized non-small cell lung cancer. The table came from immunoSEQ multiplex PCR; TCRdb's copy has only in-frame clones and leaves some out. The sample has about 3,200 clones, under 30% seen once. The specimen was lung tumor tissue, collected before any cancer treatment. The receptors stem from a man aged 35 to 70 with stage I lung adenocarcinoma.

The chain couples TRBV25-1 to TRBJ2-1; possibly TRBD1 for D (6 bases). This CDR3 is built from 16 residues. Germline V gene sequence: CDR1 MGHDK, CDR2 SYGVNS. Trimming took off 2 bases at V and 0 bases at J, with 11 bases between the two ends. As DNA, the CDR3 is TGTGCCAGCAGTGAACCCAGGGGTGGCTCCTACAATGAGCAGTTCTTC. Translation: CASSEPRGGSYNEQFF.

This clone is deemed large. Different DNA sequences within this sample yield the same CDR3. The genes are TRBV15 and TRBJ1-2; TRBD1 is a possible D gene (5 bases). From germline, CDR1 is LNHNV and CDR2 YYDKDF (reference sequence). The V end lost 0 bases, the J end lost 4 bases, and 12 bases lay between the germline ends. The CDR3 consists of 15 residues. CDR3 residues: CATSRDSQGSYGYTF. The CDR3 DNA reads TGTGCCACCAGCAGAGATAGCCAGGGAAGCTATGGCTACACCTTC. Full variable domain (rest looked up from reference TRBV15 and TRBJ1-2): DAMVIQNPRYQVTQFGKPVTLSCSQTLNHNVMYWYQQKSSQAPKLLFHYYDKDFNNEADTPDNFQSRRPNTSFCFLDIRSPGLGDTAMYLCATSRDSQGSYGYTFGSGTRLTVV.

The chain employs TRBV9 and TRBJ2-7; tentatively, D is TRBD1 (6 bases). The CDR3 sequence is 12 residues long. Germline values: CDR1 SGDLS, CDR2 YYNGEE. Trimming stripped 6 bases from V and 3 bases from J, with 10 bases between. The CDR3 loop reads CASTDRYYEQYF. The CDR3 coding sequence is TGTGCCAGCACGGACAGATACTACGAGCAGTACTTC.

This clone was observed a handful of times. The CDR3 nucleotides read TGCGCCAGCAGCCAAATGGGGACAGGGGAATTGGGTGGCTACACCTTC. Translating gives CASSQMGTGELGGYTF. The J gene is TRBJ1-2, the V gene TRBV1; the table's D call, TRBD1, was not checked against the DNA. TRBV1 is classified as a pseudogene. This CDR3 is built from 16 residues.

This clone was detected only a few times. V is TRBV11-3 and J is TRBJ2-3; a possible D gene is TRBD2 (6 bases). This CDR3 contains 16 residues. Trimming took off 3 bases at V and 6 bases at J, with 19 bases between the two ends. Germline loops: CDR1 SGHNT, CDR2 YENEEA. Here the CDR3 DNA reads TGTGCCAGCAGCTTGGGACTCCCACTAGGGGTGGATACGCAGTATTTT. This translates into CASSLGLPLGVDTQYF.

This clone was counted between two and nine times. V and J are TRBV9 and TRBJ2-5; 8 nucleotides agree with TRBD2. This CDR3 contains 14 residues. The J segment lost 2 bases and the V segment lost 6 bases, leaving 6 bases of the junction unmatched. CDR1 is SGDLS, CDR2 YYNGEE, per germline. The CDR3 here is CASNLLAGQETQYF. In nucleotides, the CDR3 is TGTGCCAGCAACCTCTTAGCGGGGCAAGAGACCCAGTACTTC.

CDR3 residues: CAISERAGGSTDTQYF. The CDR3 nucleotides read TGTGCCATCAGTGAGAGAGCAGGGGGGAGCACAGATACGCAGTATTTT. The chain couples TRBV10-3 to TRBJ2-3, with a weak D call TRBD1 (7 bases). The CDR3 spans 16 residues. Trimming left V 2 bases short and J 0 bases short, with 12 bases between. Germline CDR1 reads ENHRY; CDR2 reads SYGVKD.

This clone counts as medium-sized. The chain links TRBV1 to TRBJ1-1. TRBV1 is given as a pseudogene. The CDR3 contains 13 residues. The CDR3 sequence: CTSSQWGPTEAFF. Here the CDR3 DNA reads TGCACCAGCAGCCAATGGGGACCCACTGAAGCTTTCTTT.

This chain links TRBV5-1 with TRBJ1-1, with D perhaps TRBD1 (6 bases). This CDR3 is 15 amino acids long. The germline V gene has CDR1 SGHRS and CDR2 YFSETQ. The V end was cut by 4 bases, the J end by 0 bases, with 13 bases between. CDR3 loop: CASSPGHQMNTEAFF. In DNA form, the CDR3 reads TGCGCCAGCAGCCCGGGACACCAGATGAACACTGAAGCTTTCTTT. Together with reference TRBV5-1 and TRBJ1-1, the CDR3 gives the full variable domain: KAGVTQTPRYLIKTRGQQVTLSCSPISGHRSVSWYQQTPGQGLQFLFEYFSETQRNKGNFPGRFSGRQFSNSRSEMNVSTLELGDSALYLCASSPGHQMNTEAFFGQGTRLTVV.

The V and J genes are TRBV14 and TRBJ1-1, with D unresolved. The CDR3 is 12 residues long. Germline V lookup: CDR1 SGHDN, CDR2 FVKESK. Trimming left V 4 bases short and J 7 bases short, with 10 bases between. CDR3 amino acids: CASSRFRFEAFF. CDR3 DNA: TGTGCCAGCAGCCGGTTTCGATTTGAAGCTTTCTTT.

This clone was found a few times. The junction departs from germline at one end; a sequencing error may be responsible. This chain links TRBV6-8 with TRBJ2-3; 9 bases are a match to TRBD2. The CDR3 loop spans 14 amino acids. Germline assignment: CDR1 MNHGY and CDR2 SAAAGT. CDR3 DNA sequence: TGTGCCAGCAGTGACTCTAGCGGGGCAGATACGCAGTATTTT. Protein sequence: CASSDSSGADTQYF.

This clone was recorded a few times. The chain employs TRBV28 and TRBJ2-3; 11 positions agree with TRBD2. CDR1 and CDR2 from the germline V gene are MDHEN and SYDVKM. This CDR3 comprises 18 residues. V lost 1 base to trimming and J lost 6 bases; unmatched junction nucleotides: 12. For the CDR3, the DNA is TGTGCCAGCAGTTTATCTTATAGCGGGGGGGCCAAGTGGGATACGCAGTATTTT. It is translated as CASSLSYSGGAKWDTQYF.

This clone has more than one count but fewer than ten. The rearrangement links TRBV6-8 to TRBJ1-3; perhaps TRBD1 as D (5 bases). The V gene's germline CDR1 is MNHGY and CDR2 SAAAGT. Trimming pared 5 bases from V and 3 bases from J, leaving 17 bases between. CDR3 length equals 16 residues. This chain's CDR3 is CASSTYRFDGGNTIYF. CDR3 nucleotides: TGTGCCAGCAGTACATACAGGTTTGATGGTGGAAACACCATATATTTT.

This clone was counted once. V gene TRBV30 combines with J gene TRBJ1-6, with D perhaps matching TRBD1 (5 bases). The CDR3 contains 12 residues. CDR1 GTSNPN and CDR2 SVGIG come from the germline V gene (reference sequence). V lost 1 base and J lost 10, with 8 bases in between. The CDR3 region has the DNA TGTGCCTGGAGTGACAGGCCGTCACCCCTCCACTTT. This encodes CAWSDRPSPLHF.

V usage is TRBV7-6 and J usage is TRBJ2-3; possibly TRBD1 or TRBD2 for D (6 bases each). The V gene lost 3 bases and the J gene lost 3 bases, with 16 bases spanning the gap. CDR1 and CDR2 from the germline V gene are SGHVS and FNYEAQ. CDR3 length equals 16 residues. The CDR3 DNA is TGTGCCAGCAGCTTTACCGAGGGGGGTTGGACAGATACGCAGTATTTT. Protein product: CASSFTEGGWTDTQYF.

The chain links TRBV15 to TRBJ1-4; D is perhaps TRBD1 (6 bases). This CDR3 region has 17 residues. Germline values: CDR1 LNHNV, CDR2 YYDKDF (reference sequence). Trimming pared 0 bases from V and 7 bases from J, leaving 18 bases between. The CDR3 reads CATSRDPATGGGEKLFF. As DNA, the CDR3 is TGTGCCACCAGCAGAGATCCGGCGACGGGGGGCGGTGAAAAACTGTTTTTT.

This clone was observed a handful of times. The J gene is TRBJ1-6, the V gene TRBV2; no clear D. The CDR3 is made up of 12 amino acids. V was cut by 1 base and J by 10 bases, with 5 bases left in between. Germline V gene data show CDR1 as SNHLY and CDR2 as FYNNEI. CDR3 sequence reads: CASSEELSPLHF. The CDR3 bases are TGTGCCAGCAGTGAAGAGCTATCACCCCTCCACTTT.

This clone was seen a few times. The CDR3 coding sequence is TGTGCCAGCTCACCGACGGTAGCAGAAAACCAGCATTTT. Its translation is CASSPTVAENQHF. The chain recombines TRBV18 with TRBJ1-5; D uncertain. Germline V CDR1 and CDR2: KGHSH, LQKENI. The V gene lost 3 bases and the J gene lost 12 bases, with 15 bases spanning the gap. CDR3 size: 13 residues.

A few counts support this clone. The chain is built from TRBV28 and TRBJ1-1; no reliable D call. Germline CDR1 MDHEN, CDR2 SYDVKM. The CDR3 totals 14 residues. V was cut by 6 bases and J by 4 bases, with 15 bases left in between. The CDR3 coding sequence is TGTGCCAGCAGCCCCGCCGGAGGATTCACTGAAGCTTTCTTT. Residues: CASSPAGGFTEAFF. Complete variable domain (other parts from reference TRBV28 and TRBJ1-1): DVKVTQSSRYLVKRTGEKVFLECVQDMDHENMFWYRQDPGLGLRLIYFSYDVKMKEKGDIPEGYSVSREKKERFSLILESASTNQTSMYLCASSPAGGFTEAFFGQGTRLTVV.

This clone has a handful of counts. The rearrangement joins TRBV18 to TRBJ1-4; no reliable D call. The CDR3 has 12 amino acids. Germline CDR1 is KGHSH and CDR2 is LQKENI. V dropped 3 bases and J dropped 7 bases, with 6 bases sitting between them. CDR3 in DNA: TGTGCCAGCTCACCTGGGTTTGAAAAACTGTTTTTT. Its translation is CASSPGFEKLFF.

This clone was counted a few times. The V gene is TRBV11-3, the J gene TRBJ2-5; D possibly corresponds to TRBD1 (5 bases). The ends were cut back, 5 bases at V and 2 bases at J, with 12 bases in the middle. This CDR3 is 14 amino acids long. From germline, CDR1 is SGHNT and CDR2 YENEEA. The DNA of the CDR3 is TGTGCCAGCAGCCCCACAGGTTTTCAAGAGACCCAGTACTTC. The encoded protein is CASSPTGFQETQYF.

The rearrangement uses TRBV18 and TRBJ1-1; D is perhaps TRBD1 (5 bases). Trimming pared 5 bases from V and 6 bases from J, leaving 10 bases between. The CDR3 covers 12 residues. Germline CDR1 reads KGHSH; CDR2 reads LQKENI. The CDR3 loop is CASSGGYAEAFF. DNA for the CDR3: TGTGCCAGCTCAGGGGGGTATGCTGAAGCTTTCTTT. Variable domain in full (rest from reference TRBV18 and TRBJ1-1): NAGVMQNPRHLVRRRGQEARLRCSPMKGHSHVYWYRQLPEEGLKFMVYLQKENIIDESGMPKERFSAEFPKEGPSILRIQQVVRGDSAAYFCASSGGYAEAFFGQGTRLTVV.

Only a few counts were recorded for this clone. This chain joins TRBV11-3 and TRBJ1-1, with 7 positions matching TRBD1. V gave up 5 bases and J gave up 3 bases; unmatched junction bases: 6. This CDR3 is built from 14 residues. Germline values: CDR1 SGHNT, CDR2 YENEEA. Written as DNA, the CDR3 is TGTGCCAGCAGCGTGGACAGGTCAGACACTGAAGCTTTCTTT. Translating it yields CASSVDRSDTEAFF.

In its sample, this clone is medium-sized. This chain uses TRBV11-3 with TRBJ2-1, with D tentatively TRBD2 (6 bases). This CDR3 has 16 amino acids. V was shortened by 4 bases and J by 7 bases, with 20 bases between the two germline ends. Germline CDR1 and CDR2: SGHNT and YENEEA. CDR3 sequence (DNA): TGTGCCAGCAGCTCCCCGTCAAAGGGAGGCGGGAATGAGCAGTTCTTC. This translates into CASSSPSKGGGNEQFF.

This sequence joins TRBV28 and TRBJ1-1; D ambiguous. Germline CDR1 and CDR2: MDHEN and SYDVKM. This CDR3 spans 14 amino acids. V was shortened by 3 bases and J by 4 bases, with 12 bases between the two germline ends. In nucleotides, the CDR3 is TGTGCCAGCAGTTTTTGGGTCCCGGCCACTGAAGCTTTCTTT. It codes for CASSFWVPATEAFF.

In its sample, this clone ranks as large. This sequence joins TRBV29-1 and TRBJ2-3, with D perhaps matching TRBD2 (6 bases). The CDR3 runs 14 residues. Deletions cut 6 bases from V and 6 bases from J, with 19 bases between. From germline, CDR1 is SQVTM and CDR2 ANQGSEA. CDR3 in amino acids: CSVRGPSGVDTQYF. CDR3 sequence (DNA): TGCAGCGTGCGGGGTCCCTCGGGAGTGGATACGCAGTATTTT.

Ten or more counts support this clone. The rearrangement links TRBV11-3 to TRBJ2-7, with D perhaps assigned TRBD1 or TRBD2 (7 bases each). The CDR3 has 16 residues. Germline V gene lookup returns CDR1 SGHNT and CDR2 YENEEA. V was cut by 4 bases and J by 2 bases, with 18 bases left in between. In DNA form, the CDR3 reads TGTGCCAGCAGCTCCCTTAGGGGGGGACAGACCTACGAGCAGTACTTC. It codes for CASSSLRGGQTYEQYF.

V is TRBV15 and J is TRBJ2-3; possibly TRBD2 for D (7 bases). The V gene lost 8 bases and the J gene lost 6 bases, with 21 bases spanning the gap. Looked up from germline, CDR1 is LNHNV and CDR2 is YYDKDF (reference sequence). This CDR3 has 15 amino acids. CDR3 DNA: TGTGCCACCCGAGATGGGGGGGCCGCTCTCGATACGCAGTATTTT. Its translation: CATRDGGAALDTQYF.

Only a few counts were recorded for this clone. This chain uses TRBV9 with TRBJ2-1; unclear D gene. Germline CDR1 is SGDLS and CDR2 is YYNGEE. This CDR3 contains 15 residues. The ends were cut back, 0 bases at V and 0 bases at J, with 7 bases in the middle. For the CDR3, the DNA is TGTGCCAGCAGCGTAGACCTAGTCTCCTACAATGAGCAGTTCTTC. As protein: CASSVDLVSYNEQFF.

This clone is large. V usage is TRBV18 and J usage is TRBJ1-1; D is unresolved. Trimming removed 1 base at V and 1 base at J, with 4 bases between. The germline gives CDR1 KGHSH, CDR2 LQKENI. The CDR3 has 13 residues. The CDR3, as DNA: TGTGCCAGCTCACCACAGGCGAACACTGAAGCTTTCTTT. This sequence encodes CASSPQANTEAFF. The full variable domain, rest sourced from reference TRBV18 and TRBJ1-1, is NAGVMQNPRHLVRRRGQEARLRCSPMKGHSHVYWYRQLPEEGLKFMVYLQKENIIDESGMPKERFSAEFPKEGPSILRIQQVVRGDSAAYFCASSPQANTEAFFGQGTRLTVV.